Below, 30 T cell receptor beta chains from the same sample are listed, as sequenced in a study of T cells after yellow fever vaccination. TCRdb re-called the 5' RACE reads through MiXCR, storing one row per CDR3 protein. The table shows 500,000 to 650,000 distinct CDR3 sequences, with around an eighth occurring only once. The material was PBMCs, obtained on the day of the yellow fever booster vaccination. These receptor sequences come from a young man who received the YFV17D yellow fever vaccine.

This clonotype was found a few times. The chain employs TRBV7-9 and TRBJ2-3, with no clear D. V gave up 3 bases and J gave up 2 bases, with 9 bases separating them. The CDR3 length is 14 residues. From germline, CDR1 is SEHNR and CDR2 FQNEAQ (reference sequence). The CDR3: CASSFSGFTDTQYF. The CDR3, as DNA: TGTGCCAGCAGCTTTTCCGGGTTCACAGATACGCAGTATTTT. Combining the CDR3 with reference TRBV7-9 and TRBJ2-3 gives the whole variable domain DTGVSQNPRHKITKRGQNVTFRCDPISEHNRLYWYRQTLGQGPEFLTYFQNEAQLEKSRLLSDRFSAERPKGSFSTLEIQRTEQGDSAMYLCASSFSGFTDTQYFGPGTRLTVL.

The sample holds a few counts of this clonotype. The chain couples TRBV20-1 to TRBJ2-2; D is uncertain. CDR3 size: 14 residues. Germline V lookup: CDR1 DFQATT, CDR2 SNEGSKA (reference sequence). The V end was cut by 0 bases, the J end by 2 bases, with 7 bases between. CDR3 in DNA: TGCAGTGCTAGAGAGATGCAAAACACCGGGGAGCTGTTTTTT. This sequence encodes CSAREMQNTGELFF.

A few counts support this clonotype. The chain carries TRBV3-1 and TRBJ2-5, with D maybe TRBD2 (5 bases). The CDR3 extends over 12 amino acids. The V gene lost 5 bases and the J gene lost 12 bases, with 16 bases spanning the gap. Germline CDR1 is LGHDT and CDR2 is YNNKEL (reference sequence). In nucleotides, the CDR3 is TGTGCCAGCAGCTCAAATAGGAGGCAGGAGTACTTC. Its protein is CASSSNRRQEYF.

This clonotype turned up a few times. The rearrangement uses TRBV29-1 and TRBJ2-2; D ambiguous. CDR3 length: 13 residues. Germline lookup yields CDR1 SQVTM and CDR2 ANQGSEA. V dropped 4 bases and J dropped 2 bases, with 8 bases sitting between them. As DNA, the CDR3 is TGCAGCGTTGGCTTACCCAACACCGGGGAGCTGTTTTTT. This translates into CSVGLPNTGELFF.

The table lists this clonotype with a few counts. J is TRBJ2-2 and V is TRBV3-1; tentative D call: TRBD2 (6 bases). CDR1 LGHDT and CDR2 YNNKEL come from the germline V gene (reference sequence). The V end was cut by 2 bases, the J end by 7 bases, with 14 bases between. The CDR3 contains 15 residues. CDR3 amino acids: CASSQSQDYGGELFF. The DNA for the CDR3 is TGTGCCAGCAGCCAATCCCAGGACTACGGCGGGGAGCTGTTTTTT.

This chain connects TRBV18 to TRBJ2-7; D possibly matches TRBD1 or TRBD2 (6 bases each). The CDR3 contains 15 residues. Looked up from germline, CDR1 is KGHSH and CDR2 is LQKENI. The ends were cut back, 3 bases at V and 3 bases at J, with 15 bases in the middle. CDR3 sequence: CASSPMGGPDYEQYF. The CDR3 DNA follows: TGTGCCAGCTCACCGATGGGGGGCCCAGACTACGAGCAGTACTTC. Filled out from reference TRBV18 and TRBJ2-7, the complete variable domain reads NAGVMQNPRHLVRRRGQEARLRCSPMKGHSHVYWYRQLPEEGLKFMVYLQKENIIDESGMPKERFSAEFPKEGPSILRIQQVVRGDSAAYFCASSPMGGPDYEQYFGPGTRLTVT.

This clonotype was counted a few times. V usage is TRBV28 and J usage is TRBJ2-7, with D unresolved. CDR1 and CDR2 from the germline V gene are MDHEN and SYDVKM. The CDR3 loop spans 15 amino acids. V was clipped by 6 bases and J by 4 bases, with 19 bases between them. The chain's CDR3 is CASSPPPSGGYEQYF. The CDR3 DNA reads as TGTGCCAGCAGCCCCCCTCCCTCCGGCGGTTACGAGCAGTACTTC.

The rearrangement joins TRBV7-9 to TRBJ2-7, with 9 bases lining up with TRBD1. With 4 bases clipped from V and 4 bases from J, the junction kept 5 bases outside the gene matches. The germline gives CDR1 SEHNR, CDR2 FQNEAQ (reference sequence). The CDR3 loop spans 14 amino acids. CDR3 coding DNA: TGTGCCAGCAGCTCCGGGACAGGGAGGTACGAGCAGTACTTC. Protein sequence: CASSSGTGRYEQYF.

The chain links TRBV5-5 to TRBJ1-1; 10 nucleotides match TRBD1. Losses at the gene ends were 4 bases for V and 3 bases for J; bases not matched to a gene: 6. Germline V lookup: CDR1 SGHKS, CDR2 YYEKEE (reference sequence). CDR3 length: 15 residues. As DNA, the CDR3 is TGTGCCAGCAGCAAACCCGGGACAGGGGACACTGAAGCTTTCTTT. This sequence encodes CASSKPGTGDTEAFF.

Of note for this clonotype: A read error may account for a junction end that differs from germline. The chain combines TRBV10-3 with TRBJ2-6, with no clear D. The CDR3 covers 17 residues. Germline V gene lookup returns CDR1 ENHRY and CDR2 SYGVKD. For the CDR3, the DNA is TGTGTCATCACCCCGGGTCATCAGAAGACTGGGGCCAACGTCCTGACTTTC. Its translation is CVITPGHQKTGANVLTF.

Only a few counts were recorded for this clonotype. V gene TRBV7-9 combines with J gene TRBJ2-7; 15 positions agree with TRBD2. The germline V gene has CDR1 SEHNR and CDR2 FQNEAQ (reference sequence). V shed 5 bases and J 4 bases; nucleotides not matched to a gene: 0. The CDR3 extends over 14 amino acids. CDR3 amino acids: CASSGTSGRYEQYF. The CDR3 DNA follows: TGTGCCAGCAGCGGGACTAGCGGGAGGTACGAGCAGTACTTC.

This clonotype was seen just once. This chain links TRBV12-5 with TRBJ2-2; TRBD2 matches 12 bases. This CDR3 comprises 17 residues. V lost 6 bases, J lost 6 bases, and 11 bases stayed unmatched. Germline CDR1 and CDR2: LGHNT and FRNRAP. In DNA form, the CDR3 reads TGTGCTAGTGGACCAACCCCTAGCGGGAGGGCCTCCGGGGAGCTGTTTTTT. This codes for CASGPTPSGRASGELFF.

This clonotype was found a few times. The chain employs TRBV29-1 and TRBJ2-5; 8 nucleotides line up with TRBD2. J lost 4 bases, V lost 7 bases, and 8 bases had no gene match. The CDR3 sequence is 13 residues long. In germline, CDR1 is SQVTM, CDR2 ANQGSEA. CDR3: CSGDSSGGETQYF. In DNA form, the CDR3 reads TGCAGCGGAGACTCGAGCGGGGGAGAGACCCAGTACTTC. Based on the CDR3 plus reference TRBV29-1 and TRBJ2-5, the full variable domain is SAVISQKPSRDICQRGTSLTIQCQVDSQVTMMFWYRQQPGQSLTLIATANQGSEATYESGFVIDKFPISRPNLTFSTLTVSNMSPEDSSIYLCSGDSSGGETQYFGPGTRLLVL.

Only a few counts were recorded for this clonotype. The chain uses TRBV5-1 and TRBJ1-2; D is ambiguous. The CDR3 has 14 residues. Germline values: CDR1 SGHRS, CDR2 YFSETQ. The V and J ends lost 4 bases and 4 bases respectively, with 14 bases between them. The CDR3 DNA sequence: TGCGCCAGCAGCATACTAACATCAAGCTATGGCTACACCTTC. This gives the protein CASSILTSSYGYTF.

The chain is built from TRBV7-2 and TRBJ2-3, with TRBD2 matching 11 bases. The CDR3 totals 18 residues. CDR1 is SGHTA, CDR2 FQGNSA, per germline. After removal of 0 bases from V and 3 bases from J, the junction contained 8 bases not matched to a gene. The CDR3 here is CASSLALVAGGYTDTQYF. The DNA of the CDR3 is TGTGCCAGCAGCTTAGCTTTGGTAGCGGGAGGGTATACAGATACGCAGTATTTT.

This clonotype was observed a few times. The genes are TRBV7-2 and TRBJ2-7; TRBD1 matches 8 bases. Germline lookup yields CDR1 SGHTA and CDR2 FQGNSA. The V gene end was trimmed by 1 base and the J gene end by 3 bases; junction bases not matched to a gene: 5. The CDR3 spans 15 residues. The CDR3 DNA reads as TGTGCCAGCAGCTTAGGGACAGGGAGTTTCTACGAGCAGTACTTC. This translates into CASSLGTGSFYEQYF.

This chain links TRBV28 with TRBJ2-3, with no clear D. Germline loops: CDR1 MDHEN, CDR2 SYDVKM. V lost 5 bases, J lost 2 bases, and 8 bases lay in between. The CDR3 runs to 13 residues. As DNA, the CDR3 is TGTGCCAGCAGTCCATTCGTCACAGATACGCAGTATTTT. It yields the protein CASSPFVTDTQYF.

This clonotype has at least ten counts. J is TRBJ2-1 and V is TRBV20-1; D perhaps matches TRBD1 (6 bases). V gave up 0 bases and J gave up 6 bases, with 12 bases separating them. This CDR3 region has 14 residues. Germline V CDR1 and CDR2: DFQATT, SNEGSKA (reference sequence). Here the CDR3 reads CSARDRGWGNEQFF. CDR3 nucleotides: TGCAGTGCTAGAGATAGGGGGTGGGGCAATGAGCAGTTCTTC.

V and J are TRBV20-1 and TRBJ2-7; 9 bases match TRBD1. V was clipped by 3 bases and J by 2 bases; unmatched bases: 11. The CDR3 is made up of 16 amino acids. Germline values: CDR1 DFQATT, CDR2 SNEGSKA (reference sequence). The CDR3 protein is CSASPPGTGRPYEQYF. The CDR3 DNA reads as TGCAGTGCTAGCCCCCCCGGGACAGGGCGTCCCTACGAGCAGTACTTC.

This clonotype was recorded a few times. The rearrangement uses TRBV19 and TRBJ2-6, with D possibly being TRBD2 (5 bases). The CDR3 totals 15 residues. Deletions cut 5 bases from V and 2 bases from J, with 10 bases between. Germline CDR1 LNHDA, CDR2 SQIVND (reference sequence). This CDR3 reads CASSGGRTGANVLTF. DNA for the CDR3: TGTGCCAGTAGTGGAGGTCGAACTGGGGCCAACGTCCTGACTTTC. The variable domain in full, with the rest retrieved from reference TRBV19 and TRBJ2-6, is DGGITQSPKYLFRKEGQNVTLSCEQNLNHDAMYWYRQDPGQGLRLIYYSQIVNDFQKGDIAEGYSVSREKKESFPLTVTSAQKNPTAFYLCASSGGRTGANVLTFGAGSRLTVL.

In DNA form, the CDR3 reads TGTGCCAGCAGTTCCTATAAGACAGGGGAAGGACAGCCCCAGCATTTT. Amino acid sequence: CASSSYKTGEGQPQHF. The gene calls are TRBV28 and TRBJ1-5; 8 bases agree with TRBD1. J was trimmed by 7 bases and V by 4 bases; bases with no gene match: 12. The germline V gene has CDR1 MDHEN and CDR2 SYDVKM. CDR3 size: 16 residues.

V and J are TRBV24-1 and TRBJ2-1; 13 positions agree with TRBD2. Trimming took 0 bases from V and 8 from J; bases not matched to a gene: 6. Germline lookup yields CDR1 KGHDR and CDR2 SFDVKD. This CDR3 contains 17 residues. CDR3 sequence reads: CATSDLAGTSGNYEQFF. The CDR3 DNA sequence: TGTGCCACCAGTGATTTGGCCGGGACTAGCGGGAACTATGAGCAGTTCTTC.

This sequence joins TRBV29-1 and TRBJ1-5; the match to TRBD1 covers 7 bases. The germline CDR1 and CDR2 sequences are SQVTM and ANQGSEA. Trimming at V came to 5 bases and at J to 0 bases, leaving 4 bases not matched to a gene. This CDR3 has 14 residues. CDR3 loop: CSVRTGPSNQPQHF. CDR3 nucleotides: TGCAGCGTTCGGACAGGCCCTAGCAATCAGCCCCAGCATTTT.

This clonotype was counted a few times. This chain joins TRBV7-2 and TRBJ2-3; no firm D call. The CDR3 consists of 15 residues. Germline loops: CDR1 SGHTA, CDR2 FQGNSA. V lost 6 bases and J 3 bases, leaving 16 bases between the germline ends. Written as DNA, the CDR3 is TGTGCCAGCAGTCAACTGGGGTCCTGGACAGATACGCAGTATTTT. This gives the protein CASSQLGSWTDTQYF.

Many counts were recorded for this clonotype. J is TRBJ2-5 and V is TRBV12-3 or TRBV12-4; 8 bases line up with TRBD2. J lost 3 bases, V lost 6 bases, and 3 bases had no gene match. There are 13 residues in the CDR3. The CDR3 here is CASSVLAEETQYF. CDR3 nucleotide sequence: TGTGCCAGCAGCGTACTAGCGGAAGAGACCCAGTACTTC.

This clonotype has only a few counts. This rearrangement joins TRBV7-8 to TRBJ1-4; D ambiguous. Germline-derived CDR1 and CDR2 are SGHVS and FQNEAQ. CDR3 length equals 15 residues. Deletions cut 5 bases from V and 0 bases from J, with 10 bases between. In nucleotides, the CDR3 is TGTGCCAGCAGCAACTACCAGGCAACTAATGAAAAACTGTTTTTT. This encodes CASSNYQATNEKLFF.

This chain joins TRBV29-1 and TRBJ1-2; tentative D call: TRBD1 (6 bases). The CDR3 sequence is 13 residues long. Germline V gene data show CDR1 as SQVTM and CDR2 as ANQGSEA. V was pared by 7 bases and J by 0 bases, with 12 bases between. Written as DNA, the CDR3 is TGCAGCGATACAGGGAGCCCTAACTATGGCTACACCTTC. This gives the protein CSDTGSPNYGYTF.

The rearrangement links TRBV30 to TRBJ1-1; 7 bases line up with TRBD1. Per germline, CDR1 GTSNPN and CDR2 SVGIG (reference sequence). This CDR3 region has 16 residues. V gave up 1 base and J gave up 5 bases; unmatched junction bases: 13. The CDR3 loop reads CAWSAGTAHRGTEAFF. As DNA, the CDR3 is TGTGCCTGGAGTGCCGGGACAGCACATAGGGGAACTGAAGCTTTCTTT.

In its sample, this clonotype was seen a few times. This rearrangement joins TRBV30 to TRBJ2-7, with TRBD2 as a possible D gene (5 bases). This CDR3 is 15 amino acids long. The ends were cut back, 0 bases at V and 6 bases at J, with 18 bases in the middle. CDR1 GTSNPN and CDR2 SVGIG come from the germline V gene (reference sequence). The DNA of the CDR3 is TGTGCCTGGAGTGTATCGGGGTCTCTAGGCGTCGAGCAGTACTTC. Translating it yields CAWSVSGSLGVEQYF.

This clonotype was observed a few times. This chain's CDR3 is CASSLVGGFNIQYF. The CDR3 bases are TGTGCCAGCAGCTTGGTCGGGGGCTTTAACATTCAGTACTTC. The chain recombines TRBV7-2 with TRBJ2-4; D tentatively reads TRBD1 or TRBD2 (6 bases each). This CDR3 region has 14 residues. The germline gives CDR1 SGHTA, CDR2 FQGNSA. Deletions cut 3 bases from V and 7 bases from J, with 13 bases between.